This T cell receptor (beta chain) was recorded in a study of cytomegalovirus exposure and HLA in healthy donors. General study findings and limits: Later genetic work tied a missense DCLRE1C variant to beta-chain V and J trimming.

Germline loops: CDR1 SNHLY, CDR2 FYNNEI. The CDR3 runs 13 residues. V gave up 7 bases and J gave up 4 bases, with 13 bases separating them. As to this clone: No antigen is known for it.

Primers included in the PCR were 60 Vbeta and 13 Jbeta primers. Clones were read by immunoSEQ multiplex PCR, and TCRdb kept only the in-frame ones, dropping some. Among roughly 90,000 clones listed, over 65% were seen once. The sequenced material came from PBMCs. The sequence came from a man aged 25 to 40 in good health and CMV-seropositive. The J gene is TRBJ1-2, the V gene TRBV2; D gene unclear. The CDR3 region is CASMERKAYGYTF. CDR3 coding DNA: TGTGCCAGCATGGAGAGAAAGGCCTATGGCTACACCTTC.